The rows below give T cell receptor beta chains drawn from one sample of a study of T cells in Graves' hyperthyroidism and ophthalmopathy. TCRdb recomputed calls from the multiplex PCR reads with MiXCR, one row per CDR3 protein. This table has around 250,000 distinct CDR3 sequences, more than 14% appearing once. The specimen sequenced was blood. These receptors originate from a woman aged 40 to 50 with Graves' hyperthyroidism that later progressed to Graves' ophthalmopathy. CDR3s leave out the opening cysteine and the closing phenylalanine or tryptophan. The order of the fields is V gene, CDR3 protein.

>TRBV28
ASSFSGTGNTIY
>TRBV20-1
SANRLAGVSNEQF
>TRBV28
ASSPGTGSGNTIY
>TRBV4-1
ASSHLLPGLAVHEQF
>TRBV24-1
ATSGPDVSGVVDEQF
>TRBV6-1
ASRTDFSGANVLT
>TRBV12-3/TRBV12-4
ASNPTTGTYNEQF
>TRBV5-1
ASSSVGGAETQY
>TRBV12-3/TRBV12-4
AIRKSRSGSGRDNEQF
>TRBV28
ASSLSGTGTYEQY
>TRBV28
ASSRIGAYNQPQH
>TRBV29-1
SVTFPGTNGGELF
>TRBV9
ASSVGAHETLFNEQF
>TRBV7-9
ASSLKQGNTGELF
>TRBV18
ASSPLEGAGANVLT
>TRBV28
ASSLWGGDQPQH
>TRBV28
ASSLFLGYYEQY
>TRBV2
ASSPLAGVNEQF
>TRBV5-1
ASSWRASGSDTQY
>TRBV10-3
AISEGPGTEAF
>TRBV2
ASSAEQRSEQF
>TRBV11-2
ASSPRTGGWGEQF
>TRBV3-1
ASSHNGPPETQY
>TRBV7-8
ASSLSPDPYQETQY
>TRBV18
ASSPYYVEETQY
>TRBV6-5
ASSYLSGGSYSYEQY
>TRBV20-1
SVASGTEAQY
>TRBV19
ASSIQKWYTEAF
>TRBV7-2
ASSLPTGINNEQF
>TRBV10-2
ASRENSNQPQH
>TRBV10-1
ASQSQGLNEQF
>TRBV20-1
SAIRANNYGYT
>TRBV7-6
ASSFQGSSYEQY
>TRBV4-1
ASSQGGQSSGNTIY
>TRBV12-3/TRBV12-4
ASSQGNGNSPLH
>TRBV5-4
ASSLSGSGFTYEQY
>TRBV10-3
ATGWGQGSSGELF
>TRBV6-1
ASTLTAKNIQY
>TRBV11-3
ASSSGVGFANTGELF
>TRBV19
ATKSLGQGKETQY
>TRBV19
ATSVGQGPYEQY
>TRBV11-2
ASSYLGGTQF
>TRBV7-2
ASSLGTPGNTIY
>TRBV4-1
ASSPGTSGYYEQY
>TRBV20-1
SARANRALNTEAF
>TRBV20-1
SARKAGISGNTIY
>TRBV20-1
SARARANQPQH
>TRBV6-6
ASSYSPRAEAF
>TRBV13
ASSSGGYSEQY
>TRBV30
AWRGQGAGNQPQH
>TRBV19
ASQAGIGPSSYNEQF
>TRBV7-9
ASSLVWAEDTQY
>TRBV27
ASKTGSNQPQH
>TRBV3-1
ASSPDRGRGYEQY